The rows below give T cell receptor beta chains drawn from one sample of a study of Tregs in tolerant kidney transplant recipients. Assay used: immunoSEQ multiplex PCR; TCRdb lists only in-frame clones, some missing. Among some 66,000 clones listed, more than 90% were seen once. The sample was CD8+ T cells from blood, taken before the transplant. The receptors were gathered from a human donor who received a combined kidney and bone marrow transplant. CDR3s include the opening cysteine and the closing phenylalanine or tryptophan. A D gene is named only where the DNA matches it firmly. Expanded clones get a size class; other rows say once, few or many, or leave the size out.

d_call clone_size cdr3_length j_call v_call cdr3_nt cdr3_aa
- - 15 TRBJ2-7 TRBV7-2 TGTGCCAGCACCGTAGCCGGGGATATAGGCTACAAGCAGTACTTC CASTVAGDIGYKQYF
- - 15 TRBJ1-3 TRBV11-2 TGTGCCAGCAGCTTGGGGGGGAGCTCTGGAAACACCATATATTTT CASSLGGSSGNTIYF
TRBD2 - 15 TRBJ2-3 TRBV9 TGTGCCAGCAGCGCCGGGACTAGCTTCCCAGATACGCAGTATTTT CASSAGTSFPDTQYF
- - 16 TRBJ2-2 TRBV7-2 TGTGCCAGCAGCTTAGTGGGTGGGGGCCCTCCCGGGGAGCTGTTTTTT CASSLVGGGPPGELFF
TRBD2 - 17 TRBJ2-1 TRBV7-3 TGTGCCAGCAGCCTCGTCGCGGGGGGGACCGATATATATGAGCAGTTCTTC CASSLVAGGTDIYEQFF
TRBD2 - 16 TRBJ2-7 TRBV7-9 TGTGCCAGCAGCTTAAGTATAGGACTAGCGGGAGACGAGCAGTACTTC CASSLSIGLAGDEQYF
- - 12 TRBJ2-1 TRBV6-5 TGTGCCAGCAGTACATTATTAAATGAGCAGTTCTTC CASSTLLNEQFF
TRBD1 - 12 TRBJ2-5 TRBV7-6 TGTGCCAGCAGCTCGGACAGGCCTGAGCAGTACTTC CASSSDRPEQYF
- - 14 TRBJ2-5 TRBV7-3 TGTGCCAGCAGCTTATCCGGGGGGCTGGAGACCCAGTACTTC CASSLSGGLETQYF
- - 15 TRBJ1-1 TRBV10-3 TGTGCCATCAGTGAGCTCACAATCCTGAACACTGAAGCTTTCTTT CAISELTILNTEAFF
- - 14 TRBJ1-1 TRBV5-6 TGTGCCAACGAGAGAATGCGGGAGCCGACTGAAGCTTTCTTT CANERMREPTEAFF
TRBD2 - 14 TRBJ2-3 TRBV2 TGTGCCGCTCGGGGGCGGGAGGGCTCAGATACGCAGTATTTT CAARGREGSDTQYF
- - 16 TRBJ1-2 TRBV19 TGTGCCAGTAGTAGTTGGACATCCCGGGGGGACTATGGCTACACCTTC CASSSWTSRGDYGYTF
- few 13 TRBJ1-2 TRBV27 TGTGCCAGCAGTTTACAGGGGTACTATGGCTACACCTTC CASSLQGYYGYTF
TRBD2 - 18 TRBJ2-5 TRBV4-1 TGCGCCAGCAGCCAAGATCACCCCACTAGCGGGAGCGGGGAGACCCAGTACTTC CASSQDHPTSGSGETQYF
- - 17 TRBJ1-2 TRBV4-1 TGCGCCAGCAGCCTCCGAAACGGGGGAACTCCCGGAGGGGGCTACACCTTC CASSLRNGGTPGGGYTF
- - 12 TRBJ1-6 TRBV9 TGTGCCAGCAGCGTACAGGGTTCACCCCTCCACTTT CASSVQGSPLHF
- - 13 TRBJ2-7 TRBV29-1 TGCAGCGTTTATCAGACTAACTCCTACGAGCAGTACTTC CSVYQTNSYEQYF
TRBD2 - 13 TRBJ2-3 TRBV9 TGTGCCAGCACTAGCGGGGCGGCAGATACGCAGTATTTT CASTSGAADTQYF
- once 13 TRBJ1-1 TRBV15 TGTGCCACCAGCAGAGAGGCTTTCGCTGAAGCTTTCTTT CATSREAFAEAFF